A single sample gave rise to the 18 T cell receptor beta chains below, sequenced in a study of T cells after yellow fever vaccination. TCRdb used MiXCR to reprocess the 5' RACE reads, holding one entry per CDR3 protein. The sample consists of 320,000 or so distinct CDR3 sequences, 8.1% of them appearing once. The material was PBMCs, obtained about 49 days after the first yellow fever vaccination. The receptors derive from a man aged 18 to 35 who received the YFV17D yellow fever vaccine.

The rearrangement uses TRBV7-2 and TRBJ2-3; D unclear. Germline CDR1 is SGHTA and CDR2 is FQGNSA. The CDR3 is 12 residues long. The V end lost 4 bases, the J end lost 2 bases, and 4 bases lay between the germline ends. CDR3 residues: CASSWFTDTQYF. The CDR3 DNA is TGTGCCAGCAGCTGGTTCACAGATACGCAGTATTTT. Looking up the rest from reference TRBV7-2 and TRBJ2-3 gives the full variable domain: GAGVSQSPSNKVTEKGKDVELRCDPISGHTALYWYRQSLGQGLEFLIYFQGNSAPDKSGLPSDRFSAERTGGSVSTLTIQRTQQEDSAVYLCASSWFTDTQYFGPGTRLTVL.

This clonotype was detected ten times or more. This rearrangement joins TRBV10-2 to TRBJ2-1; 12 nucleotides match TRBD1. Trimming removed 7 bases from V and 5 bases from J; junction bases left unmatched: 6. Germline V CDR1 and CDR2: WSHSY, SAAADI. CDR3 length equals 15 residues. In DNA form, the CDR3 reads TGCGCCAGCAACCCGGGACAGGGGGCACACAATGAGCAGTTCTTC. Residues: CASNPGQGAHNEQFF.

This clonotype has just a few counts. This chain joins TRBV3-1 and TRBJ2-3, with a tentative D call TRBD1 (5 bases). Germline V lookup: CDR1 LGHDT, CDR2 YNNKEL (reference sequence). The CDR3 is 16 amino acids. The V end lost 0 bases, the J end lost 0 bases, and 10 bases lay between the germline ends. CDR3 amino acids: CASSQEPTASTDTQYF. The CDR3, as DNA: TGTGCCAGCAGCCAAGAGCCGACAGCTAGCACAGATACGCAGTATTTT.

The chain is built from TRBV10-3 and TRBJ2-3; 10 bases are a match to TRBD2. Looked up from germline, CDR1 is ENHRY and CDR2 is SYGVKD. This CDR3 is built from 15 residues. Unmatched junction bases numbered 6, after V lost 3 bases and J lost 6 bases. CDR3 in DNA: TGTGCCATCAGTGACAGCGGGGGGGCTGGGGATACGCAGTATTTT. Amino acids: CAISDSGGAGDTQYF.

This clonotype came up a few times. The J gene is TRBJ2-1, the V gene TRBV5-1; weak D call: TRBD2 (6 bases). The germline V gene has CDR1 SGHRS and CDR2 YFSETQ. The germline V and J ends were trimmed by 0 bases and 4 bases, with 11 bases remaining between them. The CDR3 has 15 amino acids. CDR3 coding DNA: TGCGCCAGCAGCTTGGGGCGGGGTCGATACAATGAGCAGTTCTTC. Amino acid sequence: CASSLGRGRYNEQFF.

The chain carries TRBV3-1 and TRBJ1-4, with 7 bases identical to TRBD1. Germline values: CDR1 LGHDT, CDR2 YNNKEL (reference sequence). J was trimmed by 0 bases and V by 6 bases; bases with no gene match: 4. The CDR3 runs 15 residues. This CDR3 reads CASRLTGATNEKLFF. For the CDR3, the DNA is TGTGCCAGCAGACTTACAGGGGCAACTAATGAAAAACTGTTTTTT. Looking up the rest from reference TRBV3-1 and TRBJ1-4 gives the full variable domain: DTAVSQTPKYLVTQMGNDKSIKCEQNLGHDTMYWYKQDSKKFLKIMFSYNNKELIINETVPNRFSPKSPDKAHLNLHINSLELGDSAVYFCASRLTGATNEKLFFGSGTQLSVL.

This clonotype has more than one count but fewer than ten. The chain has TRBV5-1 and TRBJ2-2, with 8 bases identical to TRBD2. This CDR3 is 15 amino acids long. Germline V gene data show CDR1 as SGHRS and CDR2 as YFSETQ. Losses at the gene ends were 2 bases for V and 3 bases for J; bases not matched to a gene: 3. The CDR3 region has the DNA TGCGCCAGCAGCTTTAGCGGGGCTCACACCGGGGAGCTGTTTTTT. It encodes CASSFSGAHTGELFF.

The V gene is TRBV7-3, the J gene TRBJ2-1, with D possibly TRBD2 on 7 matching bases. This CDR3 contains 13 residues. The V and J ends lost 8 bases and 7 bases respectively, with 15 bases between them. CDR1 is SGHTA and CDR2 is FQGTGA in the germline V gene. This chain's CDR3 is CASGGGARNEQFF. CDR3 in DNA: TGTGCCAGCGGGGGGGGGGCCCGAAATGAGCAGTTCTTC.

This clonotype appeared many times. The rearrangement joins TRBV6-1 to TRBJ2-7; D may be TRBD2 (5 bases). V was trimmed by 6 bases and J by 2 bases, leaving 14 bases between them. Germline V CDR1 and CDR2: MNHNS, SASEGT. There are 14 residues in the CDR3. CDR3 nucleotides: TGTGCCAGCAGGCTAGTGGCCGGGACCTACGAGCAGTACTTC. Translation: CASRLVAGTYEQYF.

The rearrangement uses TRBV7-9 and TRBJ2-5; 9 bases are a match to TRBD2. The germline V gene encodes CDR1 SEHNR and CDR2 FQNEAQ (reference sequence). J was trimmed by 5 bases and V by 8 bases; bases with no gene match: 6. CDR3 size: 13 residues. In DNA, the CDR3 is TGTGCCAGCGCTAGCGGGACAAGGGAGACCCAGTACTTC. This sequence encodes CASASGTRETQYF.

This clonotype was detected ten times or more. The V and J genes are TRBV4-2 and TRBJ2-1; 7 bases fit TRBD2. Germline trimming cut 2 bases from V and 15 bases from J; bases unmatched to any gene: 10. Germline V gene sequence: CDR1 LGHNA, CDR2 YNFKEQ. The CDR3 covers 13 residues. CDR3 sequence reads: CASSQLAGLSMFF. The CDR3 bases are TGTGCCAGCAGCCAATTAGCGGGTCTGTCCATGTTCTTC.

The genes are TRBV6-5 and TRBJ1-1, with D perhaps TRBD1 (5 bases). V lost 4 bases to trimming and J lost 5 bases, with 20 bases between them. CDR3 length: 16 amino acids. Germline V lookup: CDR1 MNHEY, CDR2 SVGAGI. This CDR3 is CASSSTFSGKGTEAFF. CDR3 sequence (DNA): TGTGCCAGCAGTTCAACCTTTTCAGGGAAGGGGACTGAAGCTTTCTTT.

The chain carries TRBV19 and TRBJ2-1; 9 bases match TRBD1. The CDR3 extends over 15 amino acids. The germline CDR1 and CDR2 sequences are LNHDA and SQIVND (reference sequence). Trimming removed 7 bases from V and 7 bases from J; junction bases left unmatched: 11. This CDR3 reads CASIPPGQGDNEQFF. As DNA, the CDR3 is TGTGCCAGTATTCCTCCGGGACAGGGAGATAATGAGCAGTTCTTC.

This clonotype has a handful of counts. The rearrangement joins TRBV5-1 to TRBJ2-3, with 11 bases matching TRBD2. The CDR3 runs to 14 residues. V trimming: 5 bases; J trimming: 7 bases; junction bases outside the gene matches: 6. Germline CDR1 is SGHRS and CDR2 is YFSETQ. CDR3 bases: TGCGCCAGCAGGCCAACTAGCGGGGGAAATACGCAGTATTTT. Translated: CASRPTSGGNTQYF.

The chain is built from TRBV5-5 and TRBJ1-2; 8 bases fit TRBD1. The CDR3 contains 15 residues. Germline V gene sequence: CDR1 SGHKS, CDR2 YYEKEE (reference sequence). J gave up 4 bases and V 0 bases, and 5 bases lay outside the gene matches. This CDR3 reads CASSLVVRGPYGYTF. In nucleotides, the CDR3 is TGTGCCAGCAGCTTGGTTGTCAGGGGGCCCTATGGCTACACCTTC.

The V gene is TRBV6-4, the J gene TRBJ2-1, with a tentative D call TRBD2 (5 bases). The CDR3 extends over 15 amino acids. The germline gives CDR1 MRHNA, CDR2 SNTAGT. Trimming removed 0 bases from V and 7 bases from J, with 13 bases in between. The CDR3 loop is CASSDSPGLLNEQFF. The CDR3 coding sequence is TGTGCCAGCAGTGACTCCCCCGGACTGCTAAATGAGCAGTTCTTC.

This clonotype occurred a few times. The chain is built from TRBV29-1 and TRBJ1-1; D perhaps matches TRBD1 (5 bases). The CDR3 covers 12 residues. V shed 7 bases and J shed 2 bases, with 11 bases lying between them. Germline loops: CDR1 SQVTM, CDR2 ANQGSEA. The CDR3 loop is CSADRDNTEAFF. CDR3 sequence (DNA): TGCAGCGCTGATAGGGACAACACTGAAGCTTTCTTT. Filled out from reference TRBV29-1 and TRBJ1-1, the complete variable domain reads SAVISQKPSRDICQRGTSLTIQCQVDSQVTMMFWYRQQPGQSLTLIATANQGSEATYESGFVIDKFPISRPNLTFSTLTVSNMSPEDSSIYLCSADRDNTEAFFGQGTRLTVV.

This clonotype was counted many times. The gene calls are TRBV7-3 and TRBJ1-1, with D unclear. The CDR3 has 14 residues. V gave up 3 bases and J gave up 1 base, with 9 bases separating them. CDR1 and CDR2 from the germline V gene are SGHTA and FQGTGA. Here the CDR3 DNA reads TGTGCCAGCAGCTTGAATGTGGGGAACACTGAAGCTTTCTTT. As protein: CASSLNVGNTEAFF.